The rows below give T cell receptor beta chains drawn from one sample of a study of CD8 T cells in ankylosing spondylitis. From the 5' RACE reads, TCRdb called clonotypes with MiXCR, one entry per CDR3 protein. The profile shows hundreds of thousands of distinct CDR3 sequences, 20% of them singletons. The sample consisted of blood, either unsorted or a sorted T cell fraction (not recorded which). Receptor source: a male donor with ankylosing spondylitis or in good health (not recorded which). Both conserved end residues are trimmed from each CDR3.

J: TRBJ2-7
V: TRBV27
CDR3: ASSSAGALTYEQY

J: TRBJ2-1
V: TRBV7-9
CDR3: ASSLGLAGREQF

J: TRBJ2-5
V: TRBV9
CDR3: ASSADGNPQETQY

J: TRBJ2-5
V: TRBV9
CDR3: ASSAGGPETQY

J: TRBJ2-1
V: TRBV19
CDR3: ASTAYNEQF

J: TRBJ1-6
V: TRBV7-8
CDR3: ASSLGGAHNSPLH

J: TRBJ2-1
V: TRBV2
CDR3: ASSKGQAGNEQF

J: TRBJ1-4
V: TRBV20-1
CDR3: SARDIQATNEKLF

J: TRBJ2-5
V: TRBV7-9
CDR3: ASSFETQY

J: TRBJ2-7
V: TRBV5-4
CDR3: ASSFGQASYEQY

J: TRBJ2-1
V: TRBV6-4
CDR3: ASSEGIGGFSEQF

J: TRBJ2-1
V: TRBV29-1
CDR3: SVEADYNEQF

J: TRBJ2-1
V: TRBV3-1
CDR3: ASISTGLGDNEQF